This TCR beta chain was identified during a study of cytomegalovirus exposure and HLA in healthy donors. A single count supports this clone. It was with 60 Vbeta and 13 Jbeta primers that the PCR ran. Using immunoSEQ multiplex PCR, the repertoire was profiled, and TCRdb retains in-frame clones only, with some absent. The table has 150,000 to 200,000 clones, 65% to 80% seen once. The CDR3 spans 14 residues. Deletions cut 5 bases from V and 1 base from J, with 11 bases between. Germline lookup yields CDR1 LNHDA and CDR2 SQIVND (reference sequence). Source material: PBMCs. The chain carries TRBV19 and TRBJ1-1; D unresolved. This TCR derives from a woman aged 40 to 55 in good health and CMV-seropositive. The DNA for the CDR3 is TGTGCCAGTAGTTCGTTCCCGGGGAACACTGAAGCTTTCTTT. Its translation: CASSSFPGNTEAFF.